This T cell receptor beta chain was identified in a study of regulatory T cells in long-lasting Graves disease. CDR3 regions were amplified by Arm-PCR using iRepertoire HTBI primers to build TCR beta libraries. TCRdb re-derived calls from the multiplex PCR reads in MiXCR, one entry per CDR3 protein. The sample consists of about 470,000 distinct CDR3 sequences, 15% of them appearing once. The CDR3 is 15 residues long. The ends lost 4 bases at V and 3 bases at J; junction bases unmatched: 6. Germline lookup yields CDR1 ENHRY and CDR2 SYGVKD. This clonotype was counted ten times or more. The time point here: newly diagnosed GD, antithyroid drugs for less than 3 months. Generation of the TCR library employed RNA extracted from PBMCs. Another study also made use of these data, one on T cells in Graves' hyperthyroidism and ophthalmopathy.

The source is a woman younger than 45 with Graves disease. V is TRBV10-3 and J is TRBJ2-7; 10 bases fit TRBD2. Source: peripheral blood mononuclear cells (PBMCs), taken at new diagnosis, from a patient treated with antithyroid drugs. The CDR3 DNA reads TGTGCCATCAGTGCTAGCGGGAGACTATACTACGAGCAGTACTTC. This encodes CAISASGRLYYEQYF.